The entry below describes one T cell receptor (beta chain). Its matching antigen is unknown. Sequenced by immunoSEQ multiplex PCR; TCRdb stores in-frame clones only, minus some. The sample yields 100,000 to 150,000 clones, 90% seen once. CDR1 KGHSH and CDR2 LQKENI come from the germline V gene. V was clipped by 2 bases and J by 9 bases; unmatched bases: 8. This CDR3 is 16 amino acids long. The source of the sample is a study of T cell responses to AZD1222 COVID-19 vaccine. Study-level findings and limits: Clonal diversity may have been underestimated in mostly white British donors. In all cases, repertoires were sampled only after the peak T cell response. AZD1222 recipients seropositive at baseline numbered only 5 or 6. Regions 160-218 and 743-854 dominated among vaccine-associated CD4 TCRs spanning spike.

This TCR was sampled from an adult in good health. The rearrangement joins TRBV18 to TRBJ2-1; 12 positions agree with TRBD1. The sample here was peripheral blood, taken on day 0 of AZD1222 vaccination. The DNA for the CDR3 is TGTGCCAGCTCACCAGTGATGGGACAGGGGGCTAGTGAGCAGTTCTTC. Amino acids: CASSPVMGQGASEQFF.